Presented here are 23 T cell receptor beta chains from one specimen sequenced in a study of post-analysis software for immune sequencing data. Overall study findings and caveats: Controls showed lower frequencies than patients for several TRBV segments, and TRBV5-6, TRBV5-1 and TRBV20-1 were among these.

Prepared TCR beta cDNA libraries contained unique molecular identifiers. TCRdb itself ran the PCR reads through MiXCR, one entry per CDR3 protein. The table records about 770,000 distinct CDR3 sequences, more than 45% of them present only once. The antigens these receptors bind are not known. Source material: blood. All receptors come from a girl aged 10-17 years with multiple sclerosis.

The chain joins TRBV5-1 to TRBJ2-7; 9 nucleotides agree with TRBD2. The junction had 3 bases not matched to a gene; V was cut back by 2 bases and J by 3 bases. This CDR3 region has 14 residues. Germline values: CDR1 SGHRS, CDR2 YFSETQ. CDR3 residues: CASSFSGRGYEQYF. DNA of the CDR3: TGCGCCAGCAGCTTTAGCGGGAGAGGCTACGAGCAGTACTTC.

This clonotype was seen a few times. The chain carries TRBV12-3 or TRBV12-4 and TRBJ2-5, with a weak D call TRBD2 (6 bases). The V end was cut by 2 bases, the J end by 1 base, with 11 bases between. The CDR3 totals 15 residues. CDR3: CASSLWAGSQETQYF. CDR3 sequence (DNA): TGTGCCAGCAGTTTATGGGCGGGATCCCAAGAGACCCAGTACTTC.

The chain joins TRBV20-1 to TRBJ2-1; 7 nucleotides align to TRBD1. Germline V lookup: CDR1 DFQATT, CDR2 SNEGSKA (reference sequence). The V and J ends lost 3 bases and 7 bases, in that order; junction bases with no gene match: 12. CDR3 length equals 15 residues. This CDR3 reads CSARPQGVASNEQFF. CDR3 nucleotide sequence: TGCAGTGCTAGGCCCCAGGGGGTAGCGTCGAATGAGCAGTTCTTC.

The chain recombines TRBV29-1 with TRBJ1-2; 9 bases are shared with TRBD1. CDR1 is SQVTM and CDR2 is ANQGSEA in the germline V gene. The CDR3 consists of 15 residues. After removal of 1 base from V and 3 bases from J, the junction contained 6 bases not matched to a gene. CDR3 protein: CSVEAKDRGYYGYTF. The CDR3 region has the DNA TGCAGCGTTGAAGCCAAGGACAGGGGTTACTATGGCTACACCTTC.

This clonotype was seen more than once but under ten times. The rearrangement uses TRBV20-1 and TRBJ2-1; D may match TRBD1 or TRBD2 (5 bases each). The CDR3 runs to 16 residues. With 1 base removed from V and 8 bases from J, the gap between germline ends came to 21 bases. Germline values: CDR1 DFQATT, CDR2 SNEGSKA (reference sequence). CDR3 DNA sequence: TGCAGTGCTAGAGTATACCGGGACGCCAAAAGTTATGAGCAGTTCTTC. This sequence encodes CSARVYRDAKSYEQFF.

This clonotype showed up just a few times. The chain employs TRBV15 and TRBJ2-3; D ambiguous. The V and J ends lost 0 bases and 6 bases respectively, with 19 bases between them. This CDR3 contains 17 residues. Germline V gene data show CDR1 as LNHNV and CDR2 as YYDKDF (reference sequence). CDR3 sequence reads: CATSRDLDLSAGDTQYF. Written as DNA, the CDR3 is TGTGCCACCAGCAGAGATCTCGATCTATCTGCCGGTGATACGCAGTATTTT.

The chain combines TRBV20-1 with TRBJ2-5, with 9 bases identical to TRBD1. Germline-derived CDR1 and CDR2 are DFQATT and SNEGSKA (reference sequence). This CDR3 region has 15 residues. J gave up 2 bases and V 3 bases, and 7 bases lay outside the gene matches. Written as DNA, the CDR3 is TGCAGTGCTAGTCCCCCGGACAGGGGACAAGAGACCCAGTACTTC. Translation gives CSASPPDRGQETQYF.

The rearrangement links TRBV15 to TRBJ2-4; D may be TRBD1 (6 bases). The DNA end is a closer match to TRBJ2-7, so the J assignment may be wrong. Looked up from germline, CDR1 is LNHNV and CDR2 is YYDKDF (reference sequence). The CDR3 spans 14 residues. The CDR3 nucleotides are TGTGCCACCAGCAGAGTGGACAGTACCTACGAGCAGTACTTC. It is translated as CATSRVDSTYEQYF.

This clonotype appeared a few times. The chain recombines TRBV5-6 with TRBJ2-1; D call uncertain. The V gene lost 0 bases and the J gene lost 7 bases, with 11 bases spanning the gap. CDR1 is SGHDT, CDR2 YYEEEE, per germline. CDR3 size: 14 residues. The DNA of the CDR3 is TGTGCCAGCAGCTTGGAGATCGGAGCTAATGAGCAGTTCTTC. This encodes CASSLEIGANEQFF.

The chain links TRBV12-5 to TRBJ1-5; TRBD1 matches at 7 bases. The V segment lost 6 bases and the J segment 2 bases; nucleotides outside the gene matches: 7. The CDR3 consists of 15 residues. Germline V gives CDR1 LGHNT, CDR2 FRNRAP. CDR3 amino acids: CASGPTGKGNQPQHF. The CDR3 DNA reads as TGTGCTAGTGGACCGACAGGGAAGGGCAATCAGCCCCAGCATTTT. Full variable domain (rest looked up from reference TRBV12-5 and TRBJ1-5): DARVTQTPRHKVTEMGQEVTMRCQPILGHNTVFWYRQTMMQGLELLAYFRNRAPLDDSGMPKDRFSAEMPDATLATLKIQPSEPRDSAVYFCASGPTGKGNQPQHFGDGTRLSIL.

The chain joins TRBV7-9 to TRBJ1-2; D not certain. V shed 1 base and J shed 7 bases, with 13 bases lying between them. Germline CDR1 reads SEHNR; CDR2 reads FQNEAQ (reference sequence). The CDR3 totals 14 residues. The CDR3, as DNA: TGTGCCAGCAGCTTAGAGGAGGGCCGAATTGGCTACACCTTC. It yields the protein CASSLEEGRIGYTF.

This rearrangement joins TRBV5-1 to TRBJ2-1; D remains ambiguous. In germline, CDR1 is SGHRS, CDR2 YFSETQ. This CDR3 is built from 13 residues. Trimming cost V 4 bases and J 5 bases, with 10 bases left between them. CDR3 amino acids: CASSADGHNEQFF. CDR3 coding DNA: TGCGCCAGCAGCGCTGACGGTCACAATGAGCAGTTCTTC.

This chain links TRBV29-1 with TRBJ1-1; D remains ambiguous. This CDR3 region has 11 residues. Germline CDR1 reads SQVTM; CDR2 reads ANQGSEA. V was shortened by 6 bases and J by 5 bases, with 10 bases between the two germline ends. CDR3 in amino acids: CSVDSETEAFF. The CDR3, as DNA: TGCAGCGTGGACTCGGAAACTGAAGCTTTCTTT.

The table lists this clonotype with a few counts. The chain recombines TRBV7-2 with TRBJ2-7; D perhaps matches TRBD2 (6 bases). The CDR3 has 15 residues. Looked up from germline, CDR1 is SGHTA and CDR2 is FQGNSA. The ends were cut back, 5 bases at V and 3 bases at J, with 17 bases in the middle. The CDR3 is CASSEGLSYGYEQYF. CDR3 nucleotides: TGTGCCAGCAGCGAGGGACTGTCTTATGGCTACGAGCAGTACTTC.

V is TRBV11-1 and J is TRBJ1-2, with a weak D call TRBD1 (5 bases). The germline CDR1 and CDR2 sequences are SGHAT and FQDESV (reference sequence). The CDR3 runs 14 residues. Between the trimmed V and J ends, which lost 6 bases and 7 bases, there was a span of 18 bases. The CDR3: CASSMGPIESGYTF. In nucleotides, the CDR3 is TGTGCCAGCAGTATGGGGCCAATCGAGTCTGGCTACACCTTC.

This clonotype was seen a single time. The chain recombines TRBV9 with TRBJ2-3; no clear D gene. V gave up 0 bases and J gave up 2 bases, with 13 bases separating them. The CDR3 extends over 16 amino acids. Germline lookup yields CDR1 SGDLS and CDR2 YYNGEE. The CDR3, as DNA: TGTGCCAGCAGCGTAGGAGAAGACACCATCACAGATACGCAGTATTTT. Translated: CASSVGEDTITDTQYF. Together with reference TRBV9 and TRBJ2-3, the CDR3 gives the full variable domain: DSGVTQTPKHLITATGQRVTLRCSPRSGDLSVYWYQQSLDQGLQFLIQYYNGEERAKGNILERFSAQQFPDLHSELNLSSLELGDSALYFCASSVGEDTITDTQYFGPGTRLTVL.

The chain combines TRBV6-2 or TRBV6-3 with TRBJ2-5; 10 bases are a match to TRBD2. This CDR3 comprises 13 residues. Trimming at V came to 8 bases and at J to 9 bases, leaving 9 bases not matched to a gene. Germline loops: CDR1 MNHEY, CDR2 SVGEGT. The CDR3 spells CASGRLAGSPQYF. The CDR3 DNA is TGTGCCAGCGGACGACTAGCGGGTTCGCCCCAGTACTTC.

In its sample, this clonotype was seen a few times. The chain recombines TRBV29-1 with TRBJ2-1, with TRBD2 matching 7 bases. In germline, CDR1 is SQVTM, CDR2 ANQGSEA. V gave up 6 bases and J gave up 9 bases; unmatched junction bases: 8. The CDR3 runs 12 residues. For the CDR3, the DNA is TGCAGCGTGACCACGTCGGGGGGTGAGCAGTTCTTC. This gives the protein CSVTTSGGEQFF.

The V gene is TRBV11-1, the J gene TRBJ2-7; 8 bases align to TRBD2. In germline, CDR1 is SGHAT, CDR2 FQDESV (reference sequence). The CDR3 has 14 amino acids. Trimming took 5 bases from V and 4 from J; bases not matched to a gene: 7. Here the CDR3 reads CASSREGRTYEQYF. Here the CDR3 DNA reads TGTGCCAGCAGCCGGGAGGGTAGGACTTACGAGCAGTACTTC.

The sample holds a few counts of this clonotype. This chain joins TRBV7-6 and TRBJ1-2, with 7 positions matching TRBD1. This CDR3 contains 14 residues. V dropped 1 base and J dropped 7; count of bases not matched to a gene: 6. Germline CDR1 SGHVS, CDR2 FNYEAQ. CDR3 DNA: TGTGCCAGCAGCTTAGTCGAGGGGGCAAGTGGCTACACCTTC. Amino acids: CASSLVEGASGYTF.

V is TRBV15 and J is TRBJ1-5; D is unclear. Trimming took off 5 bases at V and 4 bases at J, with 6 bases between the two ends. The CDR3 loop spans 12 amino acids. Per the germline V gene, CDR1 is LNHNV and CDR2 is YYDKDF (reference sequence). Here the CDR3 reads CATSYLNQPQHF. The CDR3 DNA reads TGTGCCACCAGCTATTTGAATCAGCCCCAGCATTTT. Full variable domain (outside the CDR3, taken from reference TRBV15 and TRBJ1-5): DAMVIQNPRYQVTQFGKPVTLSCSQTLNHNVMYWYQQKSSQAPKLLFHYYDKDFNNEADTPDNFQSRRPNTSFCFLDIRSPGLGDTAMYLCATSYLNQPQHFGDGTRLSIL.

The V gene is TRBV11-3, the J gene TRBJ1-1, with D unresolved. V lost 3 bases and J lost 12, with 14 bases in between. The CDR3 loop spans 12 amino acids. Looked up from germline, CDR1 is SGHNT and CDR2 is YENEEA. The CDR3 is CASSLGSGESFF. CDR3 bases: TGTGCCAGCAGCTTGGGCTCAGGCGAGTCTTTCTTT.

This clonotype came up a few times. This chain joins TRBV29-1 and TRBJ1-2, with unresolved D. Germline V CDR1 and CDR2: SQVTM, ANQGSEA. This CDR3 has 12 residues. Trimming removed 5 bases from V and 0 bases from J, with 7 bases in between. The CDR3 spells CSVLHPNYGYTF. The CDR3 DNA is TGCAGCGTTTTACACCCTAACTATGGCTACACCTTC.